This T cell receptor (beta chain) was recovered during a study of CD8+ T cells in alopecia areata. As for the study in general: Those patients who were treated received oral tofacitinib, which was given at 5 to 10 mg twice daily for moderate-to-severe alopecia areata.

Specified treatment: oral pan-JAK inhibitor, 5-10 mg twice daily. In alopecia areata patients, both lesional scalp punch biopsies and peripheral blood were collected. TCR sequencing used cDNA made by reverse transcription of extracted RNA. Sequencing used immunoSEQ multiplex PCR; TCRdb keeps in-frame clones, though not all of them. The sample records 4,000 to 5,500 clones, 69% being singletons. Germline-derived CDR1 and CDR2 are SNHLY and FYNNEI. Trimming removed 5 bases at V and 2 bases at J, with 8 bases between. The length of the CDR3 is 13 residues. Study-level findings and limits: Normal skin's resident alphabeta T cells are sequenced alongside lesional scalp T cells. In lesional scalp, particularly from alopecia totalis/universalis, clonality was higher than in normal scalp. The study found tofacitinib significantly decreased scalp clonality and expanded CD8+ clones among the top 100.

This clone was counted between two and nine times. What it recognizes is unknown. This receptor was taken from a human donor with alopecia areata. This chain uses TRBV2 with TRBJ2-3; no definite D call. The sequences come from skin, collected at week 24, from a patient treated with tofacitinib. DNA of the CDR3: TGTGCCAGCAGTTTGTCTTACACAGATACGCAGTATTTT. It codes for CASSLSYTDTQYF.